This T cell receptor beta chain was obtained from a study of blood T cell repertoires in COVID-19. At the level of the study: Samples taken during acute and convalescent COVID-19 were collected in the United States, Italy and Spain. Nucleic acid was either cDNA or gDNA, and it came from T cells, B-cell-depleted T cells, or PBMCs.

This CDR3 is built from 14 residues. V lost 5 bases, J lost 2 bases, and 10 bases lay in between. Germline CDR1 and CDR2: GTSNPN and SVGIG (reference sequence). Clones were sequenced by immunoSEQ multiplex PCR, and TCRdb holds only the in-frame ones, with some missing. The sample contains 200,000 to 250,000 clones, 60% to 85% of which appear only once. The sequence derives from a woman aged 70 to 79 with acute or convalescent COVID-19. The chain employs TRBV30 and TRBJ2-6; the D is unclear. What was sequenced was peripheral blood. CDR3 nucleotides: TGTGCCTGGGGGCTGCAGACTGGGGCCAACGTCCTGACTTTC. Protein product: CAWGLQTGANVLTF.